Given below is one T cell receptor beta chain in context. Its antigen is unknown. Profiling relied on immunoSEQ multiplex PCR, and the TCRdb table lists in-frame clones only, not all of them. The data show tens of thousands of clones, 74% seen once. Trimming removed 7 bases at V and 6 bases at J, with 14 bases between. The CDR3 has 12 residues. Germline CDR1 reads SGDLS; CDR2 reads YYNGEE. Once cultured for roughly 10 days, the cells underwent separation to obtain CD4+ T cells. Either the BNT162b2 or mRNA-1273 vaccine was given to participants in two doses. Prior SARS-CoV-2 infection was absent in the vaccine recipients, as shown by negative nucleocapsid antibodies. These data belong to a study of vaccination effects on CD4 cells after COVID-19. Overall study context: With the ViraFEST assay, the study expanded antigen-specific CD4+ T cells using viral peptide pools, then sequenced them. The median interval between the second dose and post-vaccine sampling was 72 days.

This clonotype originated in a human donor who received a COVID-19 vaccine. The genes are TRBV9 and TRBJ2-7, with D maybe TRBD2 (6 bases). The material sequenced was CD4+ T cells from PBMCs cultured without peptide, taken after COVID-19 vaccination. The DNA for the CDR3 is TGTGCCAGCGCGGGACCGACTGGCGAGCAGTACTTC. Translation gives CASAGPTGEQYF.